Below are 23 T cell receptor beta chains sequenced from a single sample in a study of T cell repertoires in cytomegalovirus infection. Via MiXCR, TCRdb re-called the reads, giving one row per CDR3 protein. The sample carries 75,000 to 100,000 distinct CDR3 sequences, over 25% recorded once. No antigen has been identified for these receptors. Sequencing was performed on CD8+ T cells from cultured PBMCs, taken from culture after CMV antigen stimulation. These receptors were obtained from a human donor in good health (CMV status not recorded). Some clones in this sample may be carry-over from other donors' samples.

This clonotype has ten or more counts. The chain uses TRBV7-9 and TRBJ2-3; D not certain. The CDR3 extends over 14 amino acids. V lost 3 bases to trimming and J lost 1 base, with 8 bases between them. CDR1 and CDR2 (germline): SEHNR, FQNEAQ (reference sequence). CDR3 coding DNA: TGTGCCAGCAGCTTTGGTGCTGGCACAGATACGCAGTATTTT. It yields the protein CASSFGAGTDTQYF.

This clonotype was recorded at least ten times. The V call is TRBV12-3 or TRBV12-4, the J call TRBJ1-1; D not resolved. The germline V and J ends were trimmed by 5 bases and 0 bases, with 4 bases remaining between them. The CDR3 runs 12 residues. CDR3 protein: CASSPLNTEAFF. The CDR3 coding sequence is TGTGCCAGCAGTCCCTTGAACACTGAAGCTTTCTTT.

This clonotype was seen ten or more times. This chain connects TRBV7-8 to TRBJ2-1; 7 nucleotides align to TRBD2. Per the germline V gene, CDR1 is SGHVS and CDR2 is FQNEAQ. Trimming at V came to 4 bases and at J to 5 bases, leaving 5 bases not matched to a gene. This CDR3 has 14 amino acids. The CDR3 here is CASSSERGDNEQFF. In DNA, the CDR3 is TGTGCCAGCAGCTCGGAGCGGGGAGACAATGAGCAGTTCTTC.

This clonotype was recorded many times. This sequence joins TRBV5-5 and TRBJ1-5; no clear D gene. CDR1 SGHKS and CDR2 YYEKEE come from the germline V gene (reference sequence). Trimming pared 4 bases from V and 0 bases from J, leaving 11 bases between. The CDR3 runs to 15 residues. This CDR3 is CASSPVPGSNQPQHF. Here the CDR3 DNA reads TGTGCCAGCAGCCCCGTGCCAGGTAGCAATCAGCCCCAGCATTTT.

This clonotype occurred a few times. The chain carries TRBV12-3 or TRBV12-4 and TRBJ2-3; 7 bases map to TRBD1. After removal of 5 bases from V and 0 bases from J, the junction contained 2 bases not matched to a gene. The length of the CDR3 is 14 residues. CDR3: CASSLGQSTDTQYF. The CDR3 DNA reads as TGTGCCAGCAGTCTGGGACAGAGCACAGATACGCAGTATTTT.

The chain has TRBV6-6 and TRBJ1-1; tentatively, D is TRBD1 (6 bases). Trimming cost V 0 bases and J 5 bases, with 13 bases left between them. CDR1 is MNHNY, CDR2 SVGAGI, per germline (reference sequence). The CDR3 runs to 15 residues. CDR3 in DNA: TGTGCCAGCAGTTACTCCTTTCAGGGGCGGACTGAAGCTTTCTTT. Translated: CASSYSFQGRTEAFF.

The chain combines TRBV20-1 with TRBJ2-7; 13 bases are shared with TRBD2. Germline V gene sequence: CDR1 DFQATT, CDR2 SNEGSKA (reference sequence). The V and J ends lost 5 bases and 4 bases, in that order; junction bases with no gene match: 8. The CDR3 is 15 amino acids. CDR3 protein: CSAQTLTSGGYEQYF. As DNA, the CDR3 is TGCAGTGCTCAGACTTTGACTAGCGGGGGGTACGAGCAGTACTTC.

V usage is TRBV7-9 and J usage is TRBJ1-1, with 9 bases matching TRBD1. Germline V gene data show CDR1 as SEHNR and CDR2 as FQNEAQ (reference sequence). Trimming cost V 8 bases and J 5 bases; bases outside gene matches: 12. The CDR3 is made up of 15 amino acids. CDR3 amino acids: CASGPPGQGFTEAFF. The CDR3 DNA is TGTGCCAGCGGGCCCCCGGGACAGGGCTTTACTGAAGCTTTCTTT.

CDR3 loop: CASSVELAGGSETQYF. DNA of the CDR3: TGTGCCAGCAGCGTAGAACTAGCGGGGGGGAGTGAGACCCAGTACTTC. The gene calls are TRBV9 and TRBJ2-5, with 13 bases aligning to TRBD2. This CDR3 spans 16 amino acids. The V segment lost 0 bases and the J segment 5 bases; nucleotides outside the gene matches: 4. Germline CDR1 is SGDLS and CDR2 is YYNGEE.

In this sample, this clonotype turned up a few times. The chain uses TRBV7-8 and TRBJ1-4; no definite D call. The length of the CDR3 is 14 residues. Per germline, CDR1 SGHVS and CDR2 FQNEAQ. V shed 5 bases and J shed 7 bases, with 14 bases lying between them. The CDR3 nucleotides read TGTGCCAGCAGCCACCGGGCCCTGGGTGAAAAACTGTTTTTT. Its translation: CASSHRALGEKLFF.

The genes are TRBV12-3 or TRBV12-4 and TRBJ2-1, with 13 bases matching TRBD2. The CDR3 contains 15 residues. The trim removed 6 bases at V and 8 bases at J, leaving 7 bases unmatched. DNA for the CDR3: TGTGCCAGCAGCCCGACTAGCGGGGGGCTTCATGAGCAGTTCTTC. This encodes CASSPTSGGLHEQFF.

V usage is TRBV9 and J usage is TRBJ1-2, with D maybe TRBD1 (5 bases). V was pared by 0 bases and J by 8 bases, with 14 bases between. Germline V gene sequence: CDR1 SGDLS, CDR2 YYNGEE. The CDR3 length is 14 residues. The CDR3 protein is CASSVDGTFGGYTF. For the CDR3, the DNA is TGTGCCAGCAGCGTAGACGGGACCTTTGGGGGCTACACCTTC.

This clonotype has ten or more counts. DNA for the CDR3: TGTGCCAGCAGCTTAACTAGCTCCTACGAGCAGTACTTC. It translates to CASSLTSSYEQYF. The chain recombines TRBV7-9 with TRBJ2-7, with D possibly matching TRBD2 (5 bases). Germline values: CDR1 SEHNR, CDR2 FQNEAQ (reference sequence). CDR3 length: 13 residues. Trimming removed 2 bases at V and 0 bases at J, with 5 bases between.

This clonotype has just a few counts. This sequence joins TRBV27 and TRBJ2-6, with D possibly being TRBD1 (5 bases). The CDR3 covers 18 residues. In germline, CDR1 is MNHEY, CDR2 SMNVEV (reference sequence). V was clipped by 0 bases and J by 4 bases, with 16 bases between them. The DNA for the CDR3 is TGTGCCAGCAGTTTATCGCTAGGGGCGCTGGGAGGGGCCAACGTCCTGACTTTC. Amino acid sequence: CASSLSLGALGGANVLTF.

Only a few counts were recorded for this clonotype. The rearrangement uses TRBV7-6 and TRBJ2-5, with 7 positions matching TRBD2. The CDR3 is 15 amino acids. Germline CDR1 is SGHVS and CDR2 is FNYEAQ. The V and J ends lost 3 bases and 4 bases, in that order; junction bases with no gene match: 8. The CDR3 region is CASSLARVAGETQYF. As DNA, the CDR3 is TGTGCCAGCAGCTTGGCTAGAGTAGCGGGAGAGACCCAGTACTTC.

The CDR3 here is CASRWTQRDTEAFF. The CDR3 DNA follows: TGTGCCAGCAGATGGACGCAACGGGACACTGAAGCTTTCTTT. The chain is built from TRBV7-9 and TRBJ1-1; D not resolved. Looked up from germline, CDR1 is SEHNR and CDR2 is FQNEAQ (reference sequence). Trimming cost V 6 bases and J 3 bases, with 14 bases left between them. The CDR3 runs 14 residues.

The DNA of the CDR3 is TGTGCCAGCAGCTGGGGCCAGGGCGGCTACACCTTC. It encodes CASSWGQGGYTF. The chain carries TRBV5-6 and TRBJ1-2; tentative D call: TRBD1 (5 bases). The V end lost 3 bases, the J end lost 8 bases, and 11 bases lay between the germline ends. The germline gives CDR1 SGHDT, CDR2 YYEEEE. CDR3 length: 12 residues.

This clonotype was counted a few times. The V call is TRBV7-9, the J call TRBJ1-2; no definite D call. The CDR3 sequence is 15 residues long. CDR1 is SEHNR and CDR2 is FQNEAQ in the germline V gene (reference sequence). V shed 1 base and J shed 6 bases, with 15 bases lying between them. In nucleotides, the CDR3 is TGTGCCAGCAGCTTAGGGCAGTATCCCTATGATGGCTACACCTTC. Translating gives CASSLGQYPYDGYTF.

This clonotype appeared a few times. The V gene is TRBV19, the J gene TRBJ1-5; D remains ambiguous. The CDR3 extends over 16 amino acids. Germline V gene lookup returns CDR1 LNHDA and CDR2 SQIVND (reference sequence). V lost 1 base, J lost 6 bases, and 16 bases lay in between. The CDR3: CASSIVSVGEGQPQHF. The CDR3, as DNA: TGTGCCAGTAGTATAGTAAGCGTCGGCGAAGGTCAGCCCCAGCATTTT.

The rearrangement joins TRBV2 to TRBJ2-1; tentative D call: TRBD2 (5 bases). Deletions cut 1 base from V and 7 bases from J, with 5 bases between. This CDR3 spans 12 amino acids. Germline values: CDR1 SNHLY, CDR2 FYNNEI. CDR3 sequence: CASSEGRNEQFF. CDR3 DNA: TGTGCCAGCAGTGAAGGGAGGAATGAGCAGTTCTTC.

The chain links TRBV7-9 to TRBJ2-2; 7 bases fit TRBD1. J was trimmed by 4 bases and V by 0 bases; bases with no gene match: 5. Germline V gives CDR1 SEHNR, CDR2 FQNEAQ (reference sequence). The CDR3 spans 16 residues. The CDR3 DNA follows: TGTGCCAGCAGCTTAGCAGACAGGGTTCTCACCGGGGAGCTGTTTTTT. Translated, it gives CASSLADRVLTGELFF.

This clonotype was seen only a few times. The chain has TRBV11-1 and TRBJ2-1; D is unclear. The V end was cut by 1 base, the J end by 7 bases, with 5 bases between. The CDR3 has 12 amino acids. Germline CDR1 reads SGHAT; CDR2 reads FQDESV (reference sequence). CDR3 sequence (DNA): TGTGCCAGCAGCTTAGGATGGAATGAGCAGTTCTTC. Protein: CASSLGWNEQFF.

Of note for this clonotype: Its ends do not fully match the called genes, so a read error is possible. V is TRBV2 and J is TRBJ2-1, with 9 bases fitting TRBD1. The CDR3 extends over 13 amino acids. CDR1 is SNHLY, CDR2 FYNNEI, per germline. The CDR3 nucleotides are TGTGCCAGCAGCCGGGACAGGGACAATGAGCAGTTTTTC. It encodes CASSRDRDNEQFF.